Listed here are 5 T cell receptor beta chains from one sample, sequenced in a study of blood T cells in healthy people across ages. Through a sample-barcoded 5' primer and a J-beta primer mix, a second PCR was run for about 6 to 12 cycles. TCRdb used MiXCR to reprocess the 5' RACE reads, holding one entry per CDR3 protein. This sample has about 1.1 million distinct CDR3 sequences, with 30% to 40% found just once. What was sequenced was blood. Receptor source: a man younger than 35 in good health.

This clonotype came up a few times. The rearrangement joins TRBV5-1 to TRBJ2-5; weak D call: TRBD1 (6 bases). CDR3 size: 15 residues. Germline V lookup: CDR1 SGHRS, CDR2 YFSETQ. The V gene lost 0 bases and the J gene lost 3 bases, with 12 bases spanning the gap. The CDR3: CASSLEGGAEETQYF. The CDR3 DNA follows: TGCGCCAGCAGCTTGGAAGGGGGAGCTGAAGAGACCCAGTACTTC.

This clonotype was observed a few times. V is TRBV7-2 and J is TRBJ2-4; 7 nucleotides line up with TRBD1. V was pared by 1 base and J by 7 bases, with 7 bases of the junction left unmatched. In germline, CDR1 is SGHTA, CDR2 FQGNSA. The CDR3 extends over 15 amino acids. CDR3 loop: CASSLDTTGTNIQYF. DNA for the CDR3: TGTGCCAGCAGCTTAGATACGACAGGGACGAACATTCAGTACTTC.

DNA for the CDR3: TGTGCCATCAGTGAGTCAACAGGGAGAAATCAGCCCCAGCATTTT. It yields the protein CAISESTGRNQPQHF. This chain uses TRBV10-3 with TRBJ1-5, with a possible D match to TRBD1 (6 bases). Germline CDR1 is ENHRY and CDR2 is SYGVKD. Trimming left V 0 bases short and J 4 bases short, with 10 bases between. The CDR3 has 15 residues.

The table lists this clonotype with a few counts. The CDR3 sequence: CAISEFEGEDTQYF. The CDR3, as DNA: TGTGCCATCAGTGAGTTTGAAGGGGAGGATACGCAGTATTTT. The chain uses TRBV10-3 and TRBJ2-3; the D gene could be TRBD1 or TRBD2 (5 bases each). V was pared by 1 base and J by 6 bases, with 11 bases between. The CDR3 covers 14 residues. Per the germline V gene, CDR1 is ENHRY and CDR2 is SYGVKD.

The chain has TRBV6-6 and TRBJ1-1; D remains unclear. Germline loops: CDR1 MNHNY, CDR2 SVGAGI (reference sequence). This CDR3 has 11 amino acids. The V end was cut by 0 bases, the J end by 8 bases, with 4 bases between. CDR3 nucleotides: TGTGCCAGCAGTTACTCGGAAGAAGCTTTCTTT. It is translated as CASSYSEEAFF.